The 10 T cell receptor beta chains listed next were all sequenced from one sample in a study of response to subunit inactivated influenza vaccine. TCRdb fed the RT-PCR reads into MiXCR, producing one record per CDR3 protein. The sample yields more than 200,000 distinct CDR3 sequences, 12% seen once. This specimen consisted of non-naive T cells sorted from PBMCs, obtained roughly 15 days before vaccination. All receptors come from a man aged 50 to 60 who received an inactivated influenza vaccine.

The sample holds a few counts of this clonotype. The genes are TRBV27 and TRBJ1-1; a weak D match, TRBD1 (5 bases). Per germline, CDR1 MNHEY and CDR2 SMNVEV (reference sequence). The CDR3 sequence is 13 residues long. V was clipped by 5 bases and J by 8 bases, with 15 bases between them. The chain's CDR3 is CASSPTWGSEAFF. For the CDR3, the DNA is TGTGCCAGCAGTCCAACGTGGGGCTCGGAAGCTTTCTTT.

This clonotype was seen a few times. This chain uses TRBV20-1 with TRBJ2-5, with D maybe TRBD2 (6 bases). The CDR3 spans 14 residues. Germline V gene data show CDR1 as DFQATT and CDR2 as SNEGSKA (reference sequence). With 6 bases removed from V and 4 bases from J, the gap between germline ends came to 18 bases. The CDR3 DNA reads as TGCAGTGCGGTTGACATTACGCGGGGAGAGACCCAGTACTTC. Its protein product is CSAVDITRGETQYF.

The chain joins TRBV20-1 to TRBJ2-3, with D perhaps TRBD1 or TRBD2 (5 bases each). The V and J ends lost 2 bases and 1 base respectively, with 10 bases between them. The CDR3 loop spans 14 amino acids. Germline CDR1 is DFQATT and CDR2 is SNEGSKA (reference sequence). CDR3: CSARYRDGTDTQYF. CDR3 sequence (DNA): TGCAGTGCTAGATACCGGGACGGCACAGATACGCAGTATTTT.

This chain links TRBV2 with TRBJ2-3; D ambiguous. Per germline, CDR1 SNHLY and CDR2 FYNNEI. V lost 11 bases, J lost 0 bases, and 27 bases lay in between. The length of the CDR3 is 18 residues. The DNA of the CDR3 is TGTGCCTTCAGTCCCAGTGTCGTGGGGAAAATCAGCACAGATACGCAGTATTTT. Its translation: CAFSPSVVGKISTDTQYF.

This clonotype was seen only a few times. This rearrangement joins TRBV7-9 to TRBJ2-7, with D possibly matching TRBD1 (5 bases). Germline CDR1 reads SEHNR; CDR2 reads FQNEAQ (reference sequence). This CDR3 comprises 14 residues. Trimming pared 5 bases from V and 0 bases from J, leaving 11 bases between. The CDR3 reads CASSGTGPSYEQYF. The CDR3 nucleotides read TGTGCCAGCAGCGGTACAGGTCCCTCCTACGAGCAGTACTTC.

This clonotype was found many times. The V gene is TRBV19, the J gene TRBJ2-5; D ambiguous. Per germline, CDR1 LNHDA and CDR2 SQIVND (reference sequence). Trimming took off 3 bases at V and 3 bases at J, with 8 bases between the two ends. The length of the CDR3 is 13 residues. The CDR3 region is CASSIGHKETQYF. CDR3 DNA: TGTGCCAGTAGTATTGGTCACAAAGAGACCCAGTACTTC.

The table lists this clonotype with many counts. The rearrangement links TRBV4-1 to TRBJ2-2, with a tentative D call TRBD2 (5 bases). CDR3 length: 14 amino acids. V was cut by 10 bases and J by 6 bases, with 18 bases left in between. CDR1 is MGHRA and CDR2 is YSYEKL in the germline V gene. This CDR3 reads CATRRGFLAGELFF. The CDR3 DNA sequence: TGCGCCACCAGACGGGGTTTTCTCGCCGGGGAGCTGTTTTTT.

This clonotype appeared many times. The V and J genes are TRBV7-2 and TRBJ2-3; TRBD2 matches at 8 bases. The CDR3 contains 15 residues. V was pared by 2 bases and J by 4 bases, with 5 bases of the junction left unmatched. Germline loops: CDR1 SGHTA, CDR2 FQGNSA. CDR3 coding DNA: TGTGCCAGCAGCTTACGGGGGGGCCAAGCAGATACGCAGTATTTT. Translating it yields CASSLRGGQADTQYF.

This clonotype was seen at least ten times. The chain couples TRBV20-1 to TRBJ2-7, with D possibly being TRBD2 (6 bases). From germline, CDR1 is DFQATT and CDR2 SNEGSKA (reference sequence). The CDR3 is 13 residues long. Trimming pared 0 bases from V and 0 bases from J, leaving 6 bases between. The CDR3 sequence: CSAREGGSYEQYF. DNA for the CDR3: TGCAGTGCTAGAGAGGGGGGCTCCTACGAGCAGTACTTC.

This clonotype was seen a handful of times. The chain joins TRBV12-5 to TRBJ2-7; no clear D. Germline V CDR1 and CDR2: LGHNT, FRNRAP. The CDR3 covers 11 residues. Trimming took off 3 bases at V and 7 bases at J, with 7 bases between the two ends. CDR3 sequence: CASGLEGEQYF. The CDR3 DNA follows: TGTGCTAGTGGTTTAGAAGGGGAGCAGTACTTC.